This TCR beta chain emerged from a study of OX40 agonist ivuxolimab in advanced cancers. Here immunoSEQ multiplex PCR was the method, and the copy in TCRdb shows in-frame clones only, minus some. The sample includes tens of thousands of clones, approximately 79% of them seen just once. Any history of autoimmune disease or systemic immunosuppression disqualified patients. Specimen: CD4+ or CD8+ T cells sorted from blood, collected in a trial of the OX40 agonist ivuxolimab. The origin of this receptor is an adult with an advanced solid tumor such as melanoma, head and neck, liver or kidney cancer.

In nucleotides, the CDR3 is TGTGCCAGCAGCCTCCGGGGGGAGCAAGAAAAACTGTTTTTT. This translates into CASSLRGEQEKLFF. The chain is built from TRBV7-6 and TRBJ1-4, with D perhaps TRBD1 (5 bases). Germline V gene sequence: CDR1 SGHVS, CDR2 FNYEAQ. The CDR3 loop spans 14 amino acids. V was cut by 5 bases and J by 8 bases, with 15 bases left in between.